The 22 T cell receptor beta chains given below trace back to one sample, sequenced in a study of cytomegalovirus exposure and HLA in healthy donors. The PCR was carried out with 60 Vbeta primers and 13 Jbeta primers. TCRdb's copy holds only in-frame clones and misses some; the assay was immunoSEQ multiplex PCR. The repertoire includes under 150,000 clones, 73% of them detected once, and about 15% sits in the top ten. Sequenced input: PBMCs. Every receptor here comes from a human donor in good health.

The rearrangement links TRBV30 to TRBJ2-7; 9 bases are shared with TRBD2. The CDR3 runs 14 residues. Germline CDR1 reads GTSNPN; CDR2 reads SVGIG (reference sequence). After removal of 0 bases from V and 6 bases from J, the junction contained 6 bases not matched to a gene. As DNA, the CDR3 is TGTGCCTGGAGTGTGTTAGCGGGAGAATCCGAGCAGTACTTC. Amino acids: CAWSVLAGESEQYF.

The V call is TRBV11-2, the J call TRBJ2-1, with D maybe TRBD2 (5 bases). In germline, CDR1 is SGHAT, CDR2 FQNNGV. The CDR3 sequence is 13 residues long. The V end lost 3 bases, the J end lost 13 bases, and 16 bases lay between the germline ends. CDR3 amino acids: CASSLGSVRGQFF. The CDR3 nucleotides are TGTGCCAGCAGCTTGGGTAGCGTCCGGGGTCAGTTCTTC.

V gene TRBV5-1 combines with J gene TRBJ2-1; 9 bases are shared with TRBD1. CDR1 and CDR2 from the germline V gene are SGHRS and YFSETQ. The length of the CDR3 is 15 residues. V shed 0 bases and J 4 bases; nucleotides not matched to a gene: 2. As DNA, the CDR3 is TGCGCCAGCAGCTTGGACAGGGGGCGATACAATGAGCAGTTCTTC. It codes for CASSLDRGRYNEQFF.

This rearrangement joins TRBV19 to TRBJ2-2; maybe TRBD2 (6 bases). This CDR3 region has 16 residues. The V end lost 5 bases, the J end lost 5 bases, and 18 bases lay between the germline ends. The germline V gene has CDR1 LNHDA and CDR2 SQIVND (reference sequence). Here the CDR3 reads CASSFPRGDGTGELFF. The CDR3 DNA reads TGTGCCAGTAGTTTCCCGCGGGGAGATGGTACCGGGGAGCTGTTTTTT.

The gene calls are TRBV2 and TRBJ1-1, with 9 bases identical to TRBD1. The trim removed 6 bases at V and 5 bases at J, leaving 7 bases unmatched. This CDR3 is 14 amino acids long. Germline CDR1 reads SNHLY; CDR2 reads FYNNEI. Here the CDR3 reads CASRTTGGATEAFF. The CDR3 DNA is TGTGCCAGCAGAACAACAGGGGGCGCGACTGAAGCTTTCTTT.

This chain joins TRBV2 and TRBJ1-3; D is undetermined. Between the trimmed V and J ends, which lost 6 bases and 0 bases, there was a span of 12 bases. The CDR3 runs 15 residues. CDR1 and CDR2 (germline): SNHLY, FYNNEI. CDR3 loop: CASRRREYSGNTIYF. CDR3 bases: TGTGCCAGCAGGAGGAGGGAGTACTCTGGAAACACCATATATTTT.

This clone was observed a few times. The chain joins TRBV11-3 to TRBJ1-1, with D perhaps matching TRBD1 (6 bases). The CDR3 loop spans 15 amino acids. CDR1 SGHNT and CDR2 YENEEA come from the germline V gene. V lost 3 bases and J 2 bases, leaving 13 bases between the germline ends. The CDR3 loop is CASSLSQGYNTEAFF. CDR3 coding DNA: TGTGCCAGCAGCTTGAGTCAGGGGTACAACACTGAAGCTTTCTTT.

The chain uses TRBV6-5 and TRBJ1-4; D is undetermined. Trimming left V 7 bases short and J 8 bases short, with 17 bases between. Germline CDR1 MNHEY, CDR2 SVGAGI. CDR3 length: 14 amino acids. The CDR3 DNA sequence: TGTGCCAGCAAGGCGCGAGGTGGAAACGAAAAACTGTTTTTT. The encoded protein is CASKARGGNEKLFF.

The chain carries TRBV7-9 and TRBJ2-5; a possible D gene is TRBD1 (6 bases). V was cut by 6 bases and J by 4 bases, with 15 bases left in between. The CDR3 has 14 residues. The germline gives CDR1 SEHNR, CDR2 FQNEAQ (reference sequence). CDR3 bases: TGTGCCAGCAGGTTAACAGGGTCTCTAGAGACCCAGTACTTC. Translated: CASRLTGSLETQYF.

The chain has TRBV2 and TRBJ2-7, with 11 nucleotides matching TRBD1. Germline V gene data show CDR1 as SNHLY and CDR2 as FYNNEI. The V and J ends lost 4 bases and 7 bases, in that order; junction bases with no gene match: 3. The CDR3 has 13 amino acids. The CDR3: CASSAGTGGEQYF. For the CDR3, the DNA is TGTGCCAGCAGTGCCGGGACAGGGGGGGAGCAGTACTTC.

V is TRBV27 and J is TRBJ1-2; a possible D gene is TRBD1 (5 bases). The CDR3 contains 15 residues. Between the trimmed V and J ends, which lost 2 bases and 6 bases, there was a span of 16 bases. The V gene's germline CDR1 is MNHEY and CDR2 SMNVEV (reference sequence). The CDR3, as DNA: TGTGCCAGCAGTTTACGGTGGGGGGGGATGGATGGCTACACCTTC. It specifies CASSLRWGGMDGYTF.

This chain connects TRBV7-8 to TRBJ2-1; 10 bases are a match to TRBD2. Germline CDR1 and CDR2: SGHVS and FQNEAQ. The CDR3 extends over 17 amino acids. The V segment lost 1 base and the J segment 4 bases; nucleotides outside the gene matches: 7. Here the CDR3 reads CASSLGKAGGKYNEQFF. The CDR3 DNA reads TGTGCCAGCAGCTTAGGGAAAGCGGGGGGGAAATACAATGAGCAGTTCTTC.

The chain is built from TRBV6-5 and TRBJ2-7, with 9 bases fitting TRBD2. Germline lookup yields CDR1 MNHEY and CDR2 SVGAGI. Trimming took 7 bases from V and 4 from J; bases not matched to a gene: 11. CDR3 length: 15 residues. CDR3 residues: CASIPAGGGGYEQYF. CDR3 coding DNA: TGTGCCAGCATTCCTGCGGGAGGGGGGGGGTACGAGCAGTACTTC.

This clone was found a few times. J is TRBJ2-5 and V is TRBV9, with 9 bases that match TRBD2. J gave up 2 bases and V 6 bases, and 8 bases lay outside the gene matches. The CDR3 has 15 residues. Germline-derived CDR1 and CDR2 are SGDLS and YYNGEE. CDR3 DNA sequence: TGTGCCAGCAACATAGCGGGAGTGGGGCAAGAGACCCAGTACTTC. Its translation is CASNIAGVGQETQYF. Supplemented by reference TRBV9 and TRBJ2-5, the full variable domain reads DSGVTQTPKHLITATGQRVTLRCSPRSGDLSVYWYQQSLDQGLQFLIQYYNGEERAKGNILERFSAQQFPDLHSELNLSSLELGDSALYFCASNIAGVGQETQYFGPGTRLLVL.

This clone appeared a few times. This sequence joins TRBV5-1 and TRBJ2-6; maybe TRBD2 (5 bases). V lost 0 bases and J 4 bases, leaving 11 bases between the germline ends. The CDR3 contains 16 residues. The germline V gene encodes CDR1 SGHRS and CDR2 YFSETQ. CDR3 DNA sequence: TGCGCCAGCAGCTTGGTTCCGGGATCAGGGGCCAACGTCCTGACTTTC. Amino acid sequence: CASSLVPGSGANVLTF. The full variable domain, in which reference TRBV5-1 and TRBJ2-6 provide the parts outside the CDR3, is KAGVTQTPRYLIKTRGQQVTLSCSPISGHRSVSWYQQTPGQGLQFLFEYFSETQRNKGNFPGRFSGRQFSNSRSEMNVSTLELGDSALYLCASSLVPGSGANVLTFGAGSRLTVL.

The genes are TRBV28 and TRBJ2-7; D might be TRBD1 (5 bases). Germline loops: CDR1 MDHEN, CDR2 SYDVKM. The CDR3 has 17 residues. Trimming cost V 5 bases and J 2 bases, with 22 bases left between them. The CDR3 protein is CASSIGRAYRDTYEQYF. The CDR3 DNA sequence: TGTGCCAGCAGTATAGGCAGGGCCTACCGTGATACCTACGAGCAGTACTTC. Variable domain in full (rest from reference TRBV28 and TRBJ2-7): DVKVTQSSRYLVKRTGEKVFLECVQDMDHENMFWYRQDPGLGLRLIYFSYDVKMKEKGDIPEGYSVSREKKERFSLILESASTNQTSMYLCASSIGRAYRDTYEQYFGPGTRLTVT.

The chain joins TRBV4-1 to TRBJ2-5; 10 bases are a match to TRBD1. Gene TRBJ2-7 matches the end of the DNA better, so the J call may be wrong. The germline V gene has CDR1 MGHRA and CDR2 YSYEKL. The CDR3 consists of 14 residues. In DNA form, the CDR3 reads TGCGCCAGCAGCTACGGACAGGGGGCCTACGAGCAGTACTTC. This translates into CASSYGQGAYEQYF.

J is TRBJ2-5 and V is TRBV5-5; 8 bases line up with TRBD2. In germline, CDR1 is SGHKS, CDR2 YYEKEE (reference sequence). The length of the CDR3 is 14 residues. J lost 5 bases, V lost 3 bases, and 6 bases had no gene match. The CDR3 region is CASSSASSGETQYF. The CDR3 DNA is TGTGCCAGCAGCTCTGCCTCTAGCGGGGAGACCCAGTACTTC. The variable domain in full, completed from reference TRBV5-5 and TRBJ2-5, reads DAGVTQSPTHLIKTRGQQVTLRCSPISGHKSVSWYQQVLGQGPQFIFQYYEKEERGRGNFPDRFSARQFPNYSSELNVNALLLGDSALYLCASSSASSGETQYFGPGTRLLVL.

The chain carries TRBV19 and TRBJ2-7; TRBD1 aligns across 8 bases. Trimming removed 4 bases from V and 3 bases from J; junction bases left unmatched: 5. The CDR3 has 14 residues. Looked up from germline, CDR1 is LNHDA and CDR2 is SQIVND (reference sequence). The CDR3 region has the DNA TGTGCCAGTAGTAACGGACAGGGCGGCTACGAGCAGTACTTC. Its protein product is CASSNGQGGYEQYF.

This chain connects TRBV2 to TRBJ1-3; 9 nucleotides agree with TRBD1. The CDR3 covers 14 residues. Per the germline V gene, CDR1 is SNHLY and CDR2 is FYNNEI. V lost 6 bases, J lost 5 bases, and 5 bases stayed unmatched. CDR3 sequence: CASRGQGSRNTIYF. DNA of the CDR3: TGTGCCAGCAGGGGACAGGGATCGAGAAACACCATATATTTT.

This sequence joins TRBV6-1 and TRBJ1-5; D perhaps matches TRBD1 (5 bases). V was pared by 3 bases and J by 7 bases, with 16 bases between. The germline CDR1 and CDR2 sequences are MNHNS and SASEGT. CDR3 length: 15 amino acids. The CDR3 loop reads CASSETRGSQQPQHF. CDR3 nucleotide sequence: TGTGCCAGCAGTGAGACCCGGGGGTCGCAACAGCCCCAGCATTTT.

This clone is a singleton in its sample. CDR3 coding DNA: TGTGCCAGCAGCCGGTGGGAGGGGGAGACCCAGTACTTC. Translated, it gives CASSRWEGETQYF. The chain joins TRBV27 to TRBJ2-5; TRBD2 matches at 7 bases. Germline V gives CDR1 MNHEY, CDR2 SMNVEV (reference sequence). The CDR3 is made up of 13 amino acids. With V trimmed by 6 bases and J by 5 bases, 6 bases remained unmatched.